A single sample gave rise to the 21 T cell receptor beta chains below, sequenced in a study of cytomegalovirus exposure and HLA in healthy donors. PCR amplification relied on 60 Vbeta primers (plus 13 Jbeta primers). Clones were sequenced by immunoSEQ multiplex PCR, and TCRdb holds only the in-frame ones, with some missing. The sample lists some 150,000 clones; around 80% were seen once. The sequenced sample was PBMCs. These receptors were taken from a young man in good health and CMV-seropositive.

This clone was seen only a few times. The V gene is TRBV27, the J gene TRBJ2-7; the D gene is possibly TRBD2 (6 bases). V was trimmed by 2 bases and J by 4 bases, leaving 12 bases between them. This CDR3 contains 14 residues. The germline V gene has CDR1 MNHEY and CDR2 SMNVEV (reference sequence). The DNA of the CDR3 is TGTGCCAGCAGTTTAAGTAGCGGAGGGTACGAGCAGTACTTC. This encodes CASSLSSGGYEQYF.

The chain is built from TRBV27 and TRBJ1-2; D remains unclear. V dropped 8 bases and J dropped 8 bases, with 15 bases sitting between them. Germline lookup yields CDR1 MNHEY and CDR2 SMNVEV (reference sequence). This CDR3 has 12 amino acids. The CDR3 reads CASRRRMEGYTF. CDR3 bases: TGTGCCAGCCGACGACGGATGGAGGGCTACACCTTC.

The chain recombines TRBV7-9 with TRBJ2-7, with a possible D match to TRBD1 (5 bases). Looked up from germline, CDR1 is SEHNR and CDR2 is FQNEAQ (reference sequence). The CDR3 runs 12 residues. V dropped 4 bases and J dropped 5 bases, with 9 bases sitting between them. This CDR3 is CASSSTGDEQYF. Here the CDR3 DNA reads TGTGCCAGCAGCTCCACAGGTGACGAGCAGTACTTC.

The CDR3 spells CASSEAPGYYEQYF. The CDR3 nucleotides are TGTGCCAGCAGTGAAGCGCCAGGTTACTACGAGCAGTACTTC. The V and J genes are TRBV6-1 and TRBJ2-7; no reliable D call. This CDR3 has 14 amino acids. Trimming removed 0 bases at V and 3 bases at J, with 9 bases between. CDR1 is MNHNS and CDR2 is SASEGT in the germline V gene.

The chain combines TRBV28 with TRBJ2-5; D is unclear. This CDR3 comprises 17 residues. Germline-derived CDR1 and CDR2 are MDHEN and SYDVKM. V was trimmed by 5 bases and J by 0 bases, leaving 19 bases between them. The DNA for the CDR3 is TGTGCCAGCAGTCCGATAGACATTACCTCTTACCAAGAGACCCAGTACTTC. Translating gives CASSPIDITSYQETQYF.

The V gene is TRBV6-5, the J gene TRBJ1-2; 7 bases match TRBD1. The germline CDR1 and CDR2 sequences are MNHEY and SVGAGI. The CDR3 is 14 residues long. The J segment lost 8 bases and the V segment lost 5 bases, leaving 11 bases of the junction unmatched. The CDR3 sequence is CASSRPRGDRGYTF. Written as DNA, the CDR3 is TGTGCCAGCAGTAGGCCCAGGGGGGACCGGGGCTACACCTTC.

This clone has only one observation. This chain joins TRBV4-1 and TRBJ2-7; weak D call: TRBD2 (5 bases). Germline CDR1 is MGHRA and CDR2 is YSYEKL. This CDR3 has 14 amino acids. V shed 0 bases and J shed 3 bases, with 9 bases lying between them. CDR3 sequence (DNA): TGCGCCAGCAGCCAAGATGATCGGGGCTACGAGCAGTACTTC. As protein: CASSQDDRGYEQYF.

Here the CDR3 reads CASSQAEGKSGYNEQFF. CDR3 in DNA: TGTGCCAGCAGCCAGGCGGAGGGGAAGAGTGGATACAATGAGCAGTTCTTC. The chain couples TRBV4-2 to TRBJ2-1; D might be TRBD2 (6 bases). V was trimmed by 3 bases and J by 4 bases, leaving 19 bases between them. CDR3 length: 17 amino acids. Germline CDR1 is LGHNA and CDR2 is YNFKEQ.

In this sample, this clone turned up a few times. At one boundary the junction diverges from the germline segment, which might be a read error. The chain links TRBV6-6 to TRBJ1-1; TRBD1 aligns across 10 bases. CDR3 size: 16 residues. CDR1 and CDR2 from the germline V gene are MNHNY and SVGAGI (reference sequence). The CDR3 DNA reads TGTGCCAGCAGTCGAGCCGGGACAGGGGCGAACATTGAAGCTTTCTTT. As protein: CASSRAGTGANIEAFF.

The chain uses TRBV7-3 and TRBJ2-3; 9 bases align to TRBD1. V lost 5 bases to trimming and J lost 4 bases; unmatched junction nucleotides: 7. Germline V gene data show CDR1 as SGHTA and CDR2 as FQGTGA. The CDR3 length is 15 residues. The CDR3 DNA is TGTGCCAGCAGCCCCCGGACAGGGGAGGCAGATACGCAGTATTTT. The encoded protein is CASSPRTGEADTQYF.

The chain joins TRBV9 to TRBJ1-4; the D gene is possibly TRBD1 (5 bases). The CDR3 extends over 14 amino acids. V dropped 6 bases and J dropped 4 bases, with 13 bases sitting between them. CDR1 SGDLS and CDR2 YYNGEE come from the germline V gene. CDR3 sequence (DNA): TGTGCCAGCACCAAGGGACTTAGTAATGAAAAACTGTTTTTT. Its protein is CASTKGLSNEKLFF.

The V call is TRBV10-3, the J call TRBJ2-7; 15 positions match TRBD2. The J segment lost 5 bases and the V segment lost 6 bases, leaving 17 bases of the junction unmatched. The CDR3 extends over 19 amino acids. Per the germline V gene, CDR1 is ENHRY and CDR2 is SYGVKD. CDR3 loop: CAISPNPAGLAGGADEQYF. The DNA of the CDR3 is TGTGCCATCAGCCCAAACCCTGCCGGACTAGCGGGAGGGGCGGACGAGCAGTACTTC.

The gene calls are TRBV6-6 and TRBJ2-7; TRBD1 agrees at 8 bases. Germline V gene data show CDR1 as MNHNY and CDR2 as SVGAGI (reference sequence). CDR3 length equals 13 residues. The trim removed 4 bases at V and 4 bases at J, leaving 3 bases unmatched. CDR3 in amino acids: CASSFDRGYEQYF. The DNA for the CDR3 is TGTGCCAGCAGTTTCGACAGGGGTTACGAGCAGTACTTC.

This clone was recorded once. J is TRBJ1-5 and V is TRBV6-7; a weak D match, TRBD1 (5 bases). TRBV6-7 falls under the ORF class, with uncertain function. The CDR3 extends over 16 amino acids. The V gene lost 0 bases and the J gene lost 8 bases, with 17 bases spanning the gap. CDR3 amino acids: CASSYSGGSGSKPQHF. The DNA for the CDR3 is TGTGCCAGCAGTTACTCGGGGGGATCGGGCTCGAAGCCCCAGCATTTT.

The chain uses TRBV9 and TRBJ2-1, with D perhaps matching TRBD2 (6 bases). The length of the CDR3 is 15 residues. Germline V gene sequence: CDR1 SGDLS, CDR2 YYNGEE. V gave up 4 bases and J gave up 4 bases, with 15 bases separating them. CDR3 protein: CASSPPASEYNEQFF. The DNA for the CDR3 is TGTGCCAGCAGCCCCCCGGCTAGCGAGTACAATGAGCAGTTCTTC.

Written as DNA, the CDR3 is TGCGCCAGCAGGCCAAGAAATTTTTTAGTCTCTGGGGCCAACGTCCTGACTTTC. As protein: CASRPRNFLVSGANVLTF. The chain uses TRBV4-1 and TRBJ2-6; the D is unclear. V lost 6 bases and J lost 0, with 18 bases in between. The V gene's germline CDR1 is MGHRA and CDR2 YSYEKL. The CDR3 spans 18 residues.

This clone showed up just a few times. The chain recombines TRBV5-1 with TRBJ2-3; possibly TRBD2 for D (5 bases). The V and J ends lost 2 bases and 4 bases respectively, with 8 bases between them. The length of the CDR3 is 13 residues. Germline V gives CDR1 SGHRS, CDR2 YFSETQ. Here the CDR3 reads CASSFLASDTQYF. The CDR3 DNA follows: TGCGCCAGCAGCTTCCTAGCATCAGATACGCAGTATTTT.

The V call is TRBV2, the J call TRBJ1-2; TRBD1 agrees at 8 bases. Trimming removed 1 base from V and 2 bases from J; junction bases left unmatched: 6. The CDR3 runs 16 residues. Germline V lookup: CDR1 SNHLY, CDR2 FYNNEI. The CDR3 region has the DNA TGTGCCAGCAGTGAAGGGGGGCAGGGGGCCAACTATGGCTACACCTTC. This codes for CASSEGGQGANYGYTF.

In this sample, this clone turned up a few times. The sample holds other DNA sequences that translate to the same CDR3. This chain uses TRBV4-1 with TRBJ1-3; 9 bases line up with TRBD1. Losses at the gene ends were 4 bases for V and 0 bases for J; bases not matched to a gene: 7. This CDR3 is built from 17 residues. Germline loops: CDR1 MGHRA, CDR2 YSYEKL. CDR3 sequence: CASSPTGTGSSGNTIYF. The CDR3 bases are TGCGCCAGCAGCCCAACCGGGACAGGGAGCTCTGGAAACACCATATATTTT.

CDR3 protein: CASSRGEQPQHF. CDR3 nucleotides: TGTGCCAGCTCCCGGGGGGAACAGCCCCAGCATTTT. The chain has TRBV7-9 and TRBJ1-5; D may be TRBD1 (5 bases). Deletions cut 8 bases from V and 7 bases from J, with 12 bases between. The CDR3 has 12 amino acids. Germline V CDR1 and CDR2: SEHNR, FQNEAQ (reference sequence).

V gene TRBV5-1 combines with J gene TRBJ2-5, with no clear D. The germline V gene has CDR1 SGHRS and CDR2 YFSETQ. Deletions cut 4 bases from V and 3 bases from J, with 16 bases between. The CDR3 covers 15 residues. DNA for the CDR3: TGCGCCAGCAGCGAAATACAGACAAGAAAAGAGACCCAGTACTTC. It is translated as CASSEIQTRKETQYF. Full variable domain (remainder filled in from reference TRBV5-1 and TRBJ2-5): KAGVTQTPRYLIKTRGQQVTLSCSPISGHRSVSWYQQTPGQGLQFLFEYFSETQRNKGNFPGRFSGRQFSNSRSEMNVSTLELGDSALYLCASSEIQTRKETQYFGPGTRLLVL.